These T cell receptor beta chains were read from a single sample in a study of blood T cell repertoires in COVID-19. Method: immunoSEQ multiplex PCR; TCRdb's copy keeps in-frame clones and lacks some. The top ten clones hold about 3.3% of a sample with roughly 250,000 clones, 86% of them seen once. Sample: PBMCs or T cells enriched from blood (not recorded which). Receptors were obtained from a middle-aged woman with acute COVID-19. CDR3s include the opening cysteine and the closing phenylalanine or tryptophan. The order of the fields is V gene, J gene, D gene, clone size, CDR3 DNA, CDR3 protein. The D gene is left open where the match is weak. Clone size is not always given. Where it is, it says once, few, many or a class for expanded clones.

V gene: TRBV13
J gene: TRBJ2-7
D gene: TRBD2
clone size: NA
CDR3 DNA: TGTGCCAGCAGCGCCCTCGGCGGGGGCGAGCAGTACTTC
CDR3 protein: CASSALGGGEQYF

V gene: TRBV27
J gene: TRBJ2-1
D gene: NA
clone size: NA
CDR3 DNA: TGTGCCAGCAGTTTTTGGGGGGACGGATTAAATGAGCAGTTCTTC
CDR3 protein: CASSFWGDGLNEQFF

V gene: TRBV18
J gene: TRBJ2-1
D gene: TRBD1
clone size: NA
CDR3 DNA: TGTGCCAGCTCACGGACAGGAGGTAACGTCAATGAGCAGTTCTTC
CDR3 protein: CASSRTGGNVNEQFF

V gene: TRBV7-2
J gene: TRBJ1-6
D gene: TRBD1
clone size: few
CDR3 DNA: TGTGCCAGCAGCTTAAGGGCAGGGGGCTTTAATTCACCCCTCCACTTT
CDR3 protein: CASSLRAGGFNSPLHF

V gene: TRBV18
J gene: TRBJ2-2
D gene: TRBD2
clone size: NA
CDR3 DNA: TGTGCCAGCTCACCATCCCTAGCGGGAGTAGCCGGGGAGCTGTTTTTT
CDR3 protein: CASSPSLAGVAGELFF

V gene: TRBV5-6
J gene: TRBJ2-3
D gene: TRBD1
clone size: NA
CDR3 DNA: TGTGCCAGCAGCTTGGAACAGGGGATCGGCACAGATACGCAGTATTTT
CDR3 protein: CASSLEQGIGTDTQYF

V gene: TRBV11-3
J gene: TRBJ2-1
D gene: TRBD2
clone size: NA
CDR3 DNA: TGTGCCAGCAGCATCCGGGAGAGTGGACTAGCGGAGCACAATGAGCAGTTCTTC
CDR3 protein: CASSIRESGLAEHNEQFF

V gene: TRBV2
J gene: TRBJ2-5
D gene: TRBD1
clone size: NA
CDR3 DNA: TGTGCCAGCAGCACAGGGGGGGAGACCCAGTACTTC
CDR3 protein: CASSTGGETQYF

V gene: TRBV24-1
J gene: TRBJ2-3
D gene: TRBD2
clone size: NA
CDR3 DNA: TGTGCCACCAGTGACCCGGGACTAGCGGGAGAGAGGGTTAATACGCAGTATTTT
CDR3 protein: CATSDPGLAGERVNTQYF

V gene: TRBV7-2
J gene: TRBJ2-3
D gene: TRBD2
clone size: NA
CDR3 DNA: TGTGCCAGCAGCCCTGGACTAGTCCTAGATACGCAGTATTTT
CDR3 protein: CASSPGLVLDTQYF

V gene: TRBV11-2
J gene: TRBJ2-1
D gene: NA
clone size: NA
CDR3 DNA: TGTGCCAGCAGCTTAGTCGATGTTGGAGCCAATGAGCAGTTCTTC
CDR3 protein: CASSLVDVGANEQFF

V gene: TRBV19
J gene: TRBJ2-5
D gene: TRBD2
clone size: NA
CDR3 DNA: TGTGCCAGTAGTACAACGACTAGCGGTCAAGAGACCCAGTACTTC
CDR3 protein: CASSTTTSGQETQYF

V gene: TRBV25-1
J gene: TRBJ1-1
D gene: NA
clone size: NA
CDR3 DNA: TGTGCCAGCAAGGGTCGGGGGGCCAGCACTGAAGCTTTCTTT
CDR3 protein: CASKGRGASTEAFF

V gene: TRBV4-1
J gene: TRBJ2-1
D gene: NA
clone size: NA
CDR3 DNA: TGCGCCAGCAGCCAAGATGGCACTCCGGGAAAGGATGAGCAGTTCTTC
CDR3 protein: CASSQDGTPGKDEQFF

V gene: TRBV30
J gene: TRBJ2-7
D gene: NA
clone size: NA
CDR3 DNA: TGTGCCTGGAGTGTACTGCCGGCTAGCTCCTACGAGCAGTACTTC
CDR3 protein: CAWSVLPASSYEQYF

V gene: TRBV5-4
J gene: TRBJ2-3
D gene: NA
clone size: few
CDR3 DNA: TGTGCCAGCAGCTCGAGCACAGATACGCAGTATTTT
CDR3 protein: CASSSSTDTQYF

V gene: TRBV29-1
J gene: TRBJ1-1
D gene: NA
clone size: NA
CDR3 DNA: TGCAGCGTACTCAGGGGAGAGGAAGCTTTCTTT
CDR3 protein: CSVLRGEEAFF

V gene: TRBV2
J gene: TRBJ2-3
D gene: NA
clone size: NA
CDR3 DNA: TGTGCCAGCAAGGTGCGACTAGGGAAGGGAGATACGCAGTATTTT
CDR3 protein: CASKVRLGKGDTQYF

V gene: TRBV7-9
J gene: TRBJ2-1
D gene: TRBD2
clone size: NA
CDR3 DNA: TGTGCCAGCAGCTTAGAGCGGCGCGGGAGCTCCTACAATGAGCAGTTCTTC
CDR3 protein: CASSLERRGSSYNEQFF

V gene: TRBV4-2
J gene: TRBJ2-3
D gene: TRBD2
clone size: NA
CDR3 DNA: TGTGCCAGCAGCCCAGCGGGACCCACAGATACGCAGTATTTT
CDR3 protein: CASSPAGPTDTQYF

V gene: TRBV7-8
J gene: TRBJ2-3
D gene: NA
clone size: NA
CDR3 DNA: TGTGCCAGCAGCCCCGCAGTAGATACGCAGTATTTT
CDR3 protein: CASSPAVDTQYF

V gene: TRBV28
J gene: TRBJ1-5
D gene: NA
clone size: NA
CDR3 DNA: TGTGCCAGCAGCCAAGCCGGGACACCTCAGCCCCAGCATTTT
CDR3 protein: CASSQAGTPQPQHF

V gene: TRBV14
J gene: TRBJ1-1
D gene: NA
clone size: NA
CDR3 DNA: TGTGCCAGCAGCCAAGCATCAAAGGGGTACACTGAAGCTTTCTTT
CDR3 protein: CASSQASKGYTEAFF

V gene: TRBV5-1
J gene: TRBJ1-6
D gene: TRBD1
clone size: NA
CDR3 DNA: TGCGCCAGCAGCACCGGACAGGGGCAATCACCCCTCCACTTT
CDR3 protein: CASSTGQGQSPLHF

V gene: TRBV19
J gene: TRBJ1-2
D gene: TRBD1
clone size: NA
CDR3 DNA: TGTGCCAGCCAGAGACAGGGGCTATCAGTGAGCTATGGCTACACCTTC
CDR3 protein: CASQRQGLSVSYGYTF

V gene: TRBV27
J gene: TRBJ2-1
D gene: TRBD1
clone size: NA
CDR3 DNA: TGTGCCAGCAGACGTCAGGGGGCTCTCGATGAGCAGTTCTTC
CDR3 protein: CASRRQGALDEQFF

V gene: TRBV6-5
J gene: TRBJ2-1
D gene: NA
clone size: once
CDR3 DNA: TGTGCCAGCAGTTACAACAGCGGCTCCTACAATGAGCAGTTCTTC
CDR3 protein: CASSYNSGSYNEQFF

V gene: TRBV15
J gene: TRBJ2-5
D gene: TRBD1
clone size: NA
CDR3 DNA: TGTGCCACCAGCATATCCGGGACAGGGGGTAGAGAGACCCAGTACTTC
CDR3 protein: CATSISGTGGRETQYF

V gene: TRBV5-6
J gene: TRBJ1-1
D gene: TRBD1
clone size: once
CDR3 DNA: TGTGCCAGCAGGGGAGGGACAGGGATAACTGAAGCTTTCTTT
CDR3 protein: CASRGGTGITEAFF

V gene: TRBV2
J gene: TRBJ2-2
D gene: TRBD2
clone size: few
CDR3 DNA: TGTGCCAGCAGGAGACTAGCGGCGAACACCGGGGAGCTGTTTTTT
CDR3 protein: CASRRLAANTGELFF

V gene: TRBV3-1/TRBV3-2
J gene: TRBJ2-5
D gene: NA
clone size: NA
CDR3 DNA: TGTGCCAGCAGCGGTCGGGGGGCAGGGGAGACCCAGTACTTC
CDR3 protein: CASSGRGAGETQYF

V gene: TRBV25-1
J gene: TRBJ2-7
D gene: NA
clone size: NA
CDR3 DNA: TGTGCCAGCAGTGAAATGTATTACGAGCAGTACTTC
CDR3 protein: CASSEMYYEQYF

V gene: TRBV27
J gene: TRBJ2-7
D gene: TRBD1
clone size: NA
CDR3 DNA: TGTGCCAGCAGTAAACCCGGGACAGAGGCCTACGAGCAGTACTTC
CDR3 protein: CASSKPGTEAYEQYF

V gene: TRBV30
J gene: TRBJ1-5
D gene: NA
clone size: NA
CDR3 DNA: TGTGCCTGGAGCCCGGGGGGTGTGGATCAGCCCCAGCATTTT
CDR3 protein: CAWSPGGVDQPQHF

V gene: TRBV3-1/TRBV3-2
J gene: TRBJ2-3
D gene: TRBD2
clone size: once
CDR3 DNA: TGTGCCAGCAGCCAAGTTCTAGCGGGACCTGCAGATACGCAGTATTTT
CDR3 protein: CASSQVLAGPADTQYF

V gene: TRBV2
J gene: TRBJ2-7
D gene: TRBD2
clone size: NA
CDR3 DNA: TGTGCCAGCAGACCGGGACTAGCGGGAAGCGAGCAGTACTTC
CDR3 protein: CASRPGLAGSEQYF

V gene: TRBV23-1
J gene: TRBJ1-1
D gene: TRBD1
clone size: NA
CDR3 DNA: TGCGCCAGCAGTCCTGGAAGGGGGCCTGAAGCTTTCTTT
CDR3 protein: CASSPGRGPEAFF

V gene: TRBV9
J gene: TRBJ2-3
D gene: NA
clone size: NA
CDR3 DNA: TGTGCCAGCAGCGCCTTCCCGTCGGCCAGCGGGGATACGCAGTATTTT
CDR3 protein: CASSAFPSASGDTQYF

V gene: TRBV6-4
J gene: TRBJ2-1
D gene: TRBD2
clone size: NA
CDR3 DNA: TGTGCCAGCAGGGGACTAGCGGGAGGGCCCTACAATGAGCAGTTCTTC
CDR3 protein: CASRGLAGGPYNEQFF

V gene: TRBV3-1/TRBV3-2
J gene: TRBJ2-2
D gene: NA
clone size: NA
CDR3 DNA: TGTGCCAGCAGCCAAGATGGCGGGATTTTGGCCGGGGAGCTGTTTTTT
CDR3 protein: CASSQDGGILAGELFF

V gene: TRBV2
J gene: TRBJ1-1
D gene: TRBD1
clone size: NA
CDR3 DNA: TGTGCCAGCAGTGCGTCGGGGACAGGGAGAACGAACACTGAAGCTTTCTTT
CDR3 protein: CASSASGTGRTNTEAFF

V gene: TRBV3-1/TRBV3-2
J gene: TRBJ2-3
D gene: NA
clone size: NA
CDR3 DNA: TGTGCCAGCAGCCAAGCTCCGGGGGATACGCAGTATTTT
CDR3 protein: CASSQAPGDTQYF

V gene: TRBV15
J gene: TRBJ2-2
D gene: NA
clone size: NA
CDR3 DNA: TGTGCCACCAGCAGAGAAGTTGCGGACTTGAACACCGGGGAGCTGTTTTTT
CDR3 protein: CATSREVADLNTGELFF

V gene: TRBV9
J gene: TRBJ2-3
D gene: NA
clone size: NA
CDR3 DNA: TGTGCCAGCAGCGTTCCTTCTCGGGATACGCAGTATTTT
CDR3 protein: CASSVPSRDTQYF

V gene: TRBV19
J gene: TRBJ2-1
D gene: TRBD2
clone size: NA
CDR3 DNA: TGTGCCAGTAGCTTTAGCGGGGTCTCCTACAATGAGCAGTTCTTC
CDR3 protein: CASSFSGVSYNEQFF

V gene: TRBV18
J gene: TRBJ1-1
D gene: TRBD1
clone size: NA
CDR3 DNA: TGTGCCAGCTCACCACGACGACAGGGGGTTGCTGAAGCTTTCTTT
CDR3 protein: CASSPRRQGVAEAFF

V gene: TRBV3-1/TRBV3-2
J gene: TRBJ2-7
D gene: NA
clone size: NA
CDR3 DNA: TGTGCCAGCAGCCAAGGGACTAACTACGAGCAGTACTTC
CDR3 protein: CASSQGTNYEQYF

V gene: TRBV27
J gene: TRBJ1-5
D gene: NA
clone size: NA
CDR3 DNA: TGTGCCAGCAGTTTTTCTGCGGTCGGTGCTTCGTCCCAGCATTTT
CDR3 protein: CASSFSAVGASSQHF

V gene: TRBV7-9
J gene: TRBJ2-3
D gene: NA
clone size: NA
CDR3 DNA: TGTGCCACCACGGGGGGCGGACAGGGAGTAGATACGCAGTATTTT
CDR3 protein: CATTGGGQGVDTQYF

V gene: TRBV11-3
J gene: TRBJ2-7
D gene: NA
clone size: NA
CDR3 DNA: TGTGCCAGCAGCAGAGGACAGCCCTACGAGCAGTACTTC
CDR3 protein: CASSRGQPYEQYF

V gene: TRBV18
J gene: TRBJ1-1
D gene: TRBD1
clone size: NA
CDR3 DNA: TGTGCCAGCTCATCTAGAGGGACAGGGGCATACACTGAAGCTTTCTTT
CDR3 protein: CASSSRGTGAYTEAFF

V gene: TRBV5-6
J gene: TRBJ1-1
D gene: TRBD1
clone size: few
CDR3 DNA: TGTGCCAGCAGCTTGCCAGGGGGAGGTGGCACTGAAGCTTTCTTT
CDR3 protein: CASSLPGGGGTEAFF

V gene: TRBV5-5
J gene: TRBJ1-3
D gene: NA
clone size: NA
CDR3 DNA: TGTGCCAGCAGCTTGCAGGGGTTAACGGGAAACACCATATATTTT
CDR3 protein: CASSLQGLTGNTIYF

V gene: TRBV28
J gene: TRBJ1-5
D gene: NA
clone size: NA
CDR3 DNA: TGTGCCAGCAATCCACTCGTAGCAAATCAGCCCCAGCATTTT
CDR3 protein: CASNPLVANQPQHF

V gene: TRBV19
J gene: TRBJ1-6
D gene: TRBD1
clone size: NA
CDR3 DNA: TGTGCCAGTAGTATCGGGACAGGGAGTTCACCCCTCCACTTT
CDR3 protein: CASSIGTGSSPLHF

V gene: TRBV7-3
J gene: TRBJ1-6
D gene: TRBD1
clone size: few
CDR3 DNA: TGTGCCAGCAGATACAGGGGAGAAGATTCACCCCTCCACTTT
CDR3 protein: CASRYRGEDSPLHF

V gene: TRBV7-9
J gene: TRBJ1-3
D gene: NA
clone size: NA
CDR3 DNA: TGTGCCAGCAGGGCTAGTTCGGGAAACACCATATATTTT
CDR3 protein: CASRASSGNTIYF

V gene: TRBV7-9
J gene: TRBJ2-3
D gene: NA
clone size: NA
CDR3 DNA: TGTGCCAGCAGCCCAGTAGCAAAGAAAACAGATACGCAGTATTTT
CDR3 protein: CASSPVAKKTDTQYF

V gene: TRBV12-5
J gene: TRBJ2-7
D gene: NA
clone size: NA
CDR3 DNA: TGTGCTAGTGGTTGGGCTGGAACGGCCTTCTTC
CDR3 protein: CASGWAGTAFF

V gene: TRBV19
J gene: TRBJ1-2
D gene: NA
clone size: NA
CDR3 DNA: TGTGCCAGTAGTCACAGGGAGCTACATGGCTACACCTTC
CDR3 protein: CASSHRELHGYTF